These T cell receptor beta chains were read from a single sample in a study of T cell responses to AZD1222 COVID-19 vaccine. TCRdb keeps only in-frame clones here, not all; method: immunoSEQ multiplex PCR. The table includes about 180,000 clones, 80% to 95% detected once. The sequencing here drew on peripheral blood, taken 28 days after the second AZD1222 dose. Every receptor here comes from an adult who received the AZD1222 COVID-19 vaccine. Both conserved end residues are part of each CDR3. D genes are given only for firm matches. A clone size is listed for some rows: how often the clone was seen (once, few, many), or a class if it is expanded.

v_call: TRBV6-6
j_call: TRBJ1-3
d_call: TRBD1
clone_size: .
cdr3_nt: TGTGCCAGCAGTCCATCTTCGACAGGGCATCGCGGAAACACCATATATTTT
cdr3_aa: CASSPSSTGHRGNTIYF

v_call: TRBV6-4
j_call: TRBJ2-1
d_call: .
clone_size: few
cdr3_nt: TGTGCCAGCAGTGCCGACAGTGGGTCCTACAATGAGCAGTTCTTC
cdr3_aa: CASSADSGSYNEQFF

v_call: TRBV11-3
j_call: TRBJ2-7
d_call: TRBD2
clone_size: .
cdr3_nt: TGTGCCAGCAGCTCCCGAGCGGGAGGGGATGACGAGCAGTACTTC
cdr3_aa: CASSSRAGGDDEQYF

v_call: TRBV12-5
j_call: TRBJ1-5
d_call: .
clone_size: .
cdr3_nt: TGTGCTAGTGGTTTGGATAGTCAGCCCCAGCATTTT
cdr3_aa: CASGLDSQPQHF

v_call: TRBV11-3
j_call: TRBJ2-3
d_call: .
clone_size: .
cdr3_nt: TGTGCCAGCAGCTTAGGGCGGGCCCCCACAGATACGCAGTATTTT
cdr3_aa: CASSLGRAPTDTQYF

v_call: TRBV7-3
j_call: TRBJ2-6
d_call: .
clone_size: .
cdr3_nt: TGTGCCAGCAGCCCCGTTAGGGGTGTAGACTCTGGGGCCAACGTCCTGACTTTC
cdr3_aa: CASSPVRGVDSGANVLTF

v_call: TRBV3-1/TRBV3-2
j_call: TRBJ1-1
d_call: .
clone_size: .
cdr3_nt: TGTGCCAGCAGCCAAGGTGTAGGGGGGGCTTTCTTT
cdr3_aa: CASSQGVGGAFF

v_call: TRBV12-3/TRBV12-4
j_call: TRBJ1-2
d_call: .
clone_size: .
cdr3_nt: TGTGCCAGCAGTTTTCAGGGGAGCCATGGCTACACCTTC
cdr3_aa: CASSFQGSHGYTF

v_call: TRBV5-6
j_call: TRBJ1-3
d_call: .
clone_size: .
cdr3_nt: TGTGCCAGCAGCTTCCGGGACGTGGGAAACACCATATATTTT
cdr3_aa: CASSFRDVGNTIYF

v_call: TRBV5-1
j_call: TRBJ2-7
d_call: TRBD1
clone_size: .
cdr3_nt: TGCGCCAGCAGCATGGACAGGGCGGAAGAGCAGTACTTC
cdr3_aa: CASSMDRAEEQYF

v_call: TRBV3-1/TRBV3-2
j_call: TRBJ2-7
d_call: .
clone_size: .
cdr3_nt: TGTGCCAGCAGCCAAGACACGGGCGTGCGATCCTACGAGCAGTACTTC
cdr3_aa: CASSQDTGVRSYEQYF

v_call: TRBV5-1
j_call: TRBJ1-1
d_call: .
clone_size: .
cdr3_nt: TGCGCCAGCGGACTCCTTAACATGAACACTGAAGCTTTCTTT
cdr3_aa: CASGLLNMNTEAFF

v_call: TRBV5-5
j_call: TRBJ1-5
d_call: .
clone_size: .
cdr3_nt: TGTGCCAGCAGCTATTTCGACAGCAATCAGCCCCAGCATTTT
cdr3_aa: CASSYFDSNQPQHF

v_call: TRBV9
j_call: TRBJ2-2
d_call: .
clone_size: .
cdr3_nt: TGTGCCAGCAGCGGCGACTTGGGGCAGGACGACACCGGGGAGCTGTTTTTT
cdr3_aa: CASSGDLGQDDTGELFF

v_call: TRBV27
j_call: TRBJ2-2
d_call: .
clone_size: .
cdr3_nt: TGTGCCAGCAGTTTATGGCAAGCGAACACCGGGGAGCTGTTTTTT
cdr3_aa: CASSLWQANTGELFF

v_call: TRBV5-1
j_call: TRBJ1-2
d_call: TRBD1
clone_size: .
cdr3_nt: TGCGCCAGCAGCCCCCGGACAGGGAGGGATGGCTACACCTTC
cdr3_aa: CASSPRTGRDGYTF

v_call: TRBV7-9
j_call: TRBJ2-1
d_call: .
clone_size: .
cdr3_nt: TGTGCCAGCAGCTTAGATCGGAGCTACAATGAGCAGTTCTTC
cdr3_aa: CASSLDRSYNEQFF

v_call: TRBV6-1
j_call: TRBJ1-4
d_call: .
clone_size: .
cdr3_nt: TGTGCCAGCAGCGAAGCGCCGGGGAGAGGGGAAAAACTGTTTTTT
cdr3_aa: CASSEAPGRGEKLFF

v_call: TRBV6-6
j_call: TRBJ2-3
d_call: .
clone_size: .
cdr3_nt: TGTGCCAGCAGAACGGGCACAGATACGCAGTATTTT
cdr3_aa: CASRTGTDTQYF

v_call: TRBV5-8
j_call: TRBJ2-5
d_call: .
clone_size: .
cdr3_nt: TGTGCCAGCAGCTTCGTAGGAACCCAAGAGACCCAGTACTTC
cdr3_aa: CASSFVGTQETQYF

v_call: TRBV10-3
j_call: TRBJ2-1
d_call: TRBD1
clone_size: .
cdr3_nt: TGTGCCATCAGTGAGGGGACAGGGGCGGGTGAGCAGTTCTTC
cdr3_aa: CAISEGTGAGEQFF

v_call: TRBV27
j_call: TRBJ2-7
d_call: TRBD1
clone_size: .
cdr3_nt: TGTGCCAGCAGTTTATCGGGACAGTTTGAAGAGCAGTACTTC
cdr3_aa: CASSLSGQFEEQYF

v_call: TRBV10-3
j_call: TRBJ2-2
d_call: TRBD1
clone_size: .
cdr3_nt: TGTGCCATCAAGGGACAGTATGGCGGGGAGCTGTTTTTT
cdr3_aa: CAIKGQYGGELFF

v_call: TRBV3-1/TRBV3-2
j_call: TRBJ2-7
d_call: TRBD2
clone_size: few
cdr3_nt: TGTGCCAGCAGCCGCTTGGGGGGGATTGCCTACGAGCAGTACTTC
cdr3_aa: CASSRLGGIAYEQYF

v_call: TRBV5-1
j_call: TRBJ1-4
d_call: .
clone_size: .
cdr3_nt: TGCGCCAGCAGCTCAACTAATGAAAAACTGTTTTTT
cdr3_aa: CASSSTNEKLFF

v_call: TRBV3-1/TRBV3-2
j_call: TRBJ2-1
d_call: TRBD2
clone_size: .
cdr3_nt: TGTGCCAGCAGCCAACAACTAGCGGGAATCGAGCAGTTCTTC
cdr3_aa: CASSQQLAGIEQFF

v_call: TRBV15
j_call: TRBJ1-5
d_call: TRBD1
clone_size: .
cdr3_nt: TGTGCCACCAGCTCCAGTAGTGGGACAGCCGGCGATGGCAATCAGCCCCAGCATTTT
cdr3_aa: CATSSSSGTAGDGNQPQHF

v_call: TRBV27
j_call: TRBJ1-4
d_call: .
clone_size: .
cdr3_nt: TGTGCCTCGGCGAGAGGGCTGGGTAATGAAAAACTGTTTTTT
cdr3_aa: CASARGLGNEKLFF

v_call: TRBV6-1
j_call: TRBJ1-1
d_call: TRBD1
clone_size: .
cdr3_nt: TGTGCCAGCAGTGAATTGGAGGGGGCTAGGCTTTTGGGCACTGAAGCTTTCTTT
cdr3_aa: CASSELEGARLLGTEAFF

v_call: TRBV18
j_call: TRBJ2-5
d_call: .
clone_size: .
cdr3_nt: TGTGCCAGCTCAGTAGGGGGTGCCCAACAAGAAACCCAGTACTTC
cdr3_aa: CASSVGGAQQETQYF

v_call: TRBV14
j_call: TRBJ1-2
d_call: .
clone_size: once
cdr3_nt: TGTGCCAGCAGCCAACCTCAGGGTTGGGGCTACACCTTC
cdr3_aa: CASSQPQGWGYTF

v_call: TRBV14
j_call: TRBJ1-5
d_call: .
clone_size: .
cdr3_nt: TGTGCCAGCAGCCAAGAACACCTATATAGCAATCAGCCCCAGCATTTT
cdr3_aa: CASSQEHLYSNQPQHF

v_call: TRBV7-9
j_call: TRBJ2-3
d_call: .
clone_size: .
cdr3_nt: TGTGCCAGCAGCTTTAAGGATACGCAGTATTTT
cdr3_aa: CASSFKDTQYF

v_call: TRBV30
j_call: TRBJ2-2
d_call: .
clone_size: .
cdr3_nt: TGTGCCTGGAGTGACCCGTCACTTCGCACCGGGGAGCTGTTTTTT
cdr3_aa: CAWSDPSLRTGELFF

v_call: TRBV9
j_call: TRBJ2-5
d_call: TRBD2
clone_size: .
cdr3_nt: TGTGCCAGCAGCGGACTAGCGGCTCGACCGTACCAAGAGACCCAGTACTTC
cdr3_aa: CASSGLAARPYQETQYF

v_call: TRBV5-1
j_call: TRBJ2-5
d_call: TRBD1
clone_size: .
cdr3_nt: TGCGCCAGCAGCTCGACAGGGAAGGAAGAGACCCAGTACTTC
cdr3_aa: CASSSTGKEETQYF